Many counts were recorded for the clone carrying this T cell receptor (beta chain). Antigen unknown. The authors built bulk TCR libraries by previously described methods with listed TCR primers. TCRdb reanalysed the PCR reads using MiXCR and keeps one entry per CDR3 protein. Of about 640,000 distinct CDR3 sequences in the sample, 15% to 20% were seen once. Trimming cost V 4 bases and J 3 bases; bases outside gene matches: 7. This CDR3 has 16 residues. This entry comes from a study of molecular identifiers for immune sequencing clone quantification. CD8+CD4-CCR7+CD45RA+ cells were sorted as naive CD8 T cells. General study results and limits: Researchers reportedly could pick up spiked Jurkat TCR RNA from one cell mixed into about 1 million naive cells. Sizes of clones that are highly expanded could be underestimated (if identical TCR molecules share a barcode).

The clonotype was recovered from a human donor in good health. Some libraries in this study had Jurkat cell RNA spiked in. The V and J genes are TRBV12-3 or TRBV12-4 and TRBJ2-3; 10 bases are shared with TRBD2. The sequenced sample consisted of naive CD8+ T cells from blood, with Jurkat cell RNA spiked in. Sample subset: FACS-sorted CD8+CD4-CCR7+CD45RA+ naive T cells. This chain's CDR3 is CASSWLAGGRTDTQYF. CDR3 sequence (DNA): TGTGCCAGCAGTTGGTTAGCGGGAGGAAGAACAGATACGCAGTATTTT.